These T cell receptor beta chains were read from a single sample in a study of T cells in Graves' hyperthyroidism and ophthalmopathy. One entry per CDR3 protein, called by TCRdb with MiXCR from the multiplex PCR reads. The sample lists 500,000 to 750,000 distinct CDR3 sequences; 12% to 15% were seen once. Sequences were obtained from blood. These receptor sequences come from a young woman with Graves' ophthalmopathy. CDR3s include the opening cysteine and the closing phenylalanine or tryptophan. Each record gives: CDR3 protein, CDR3 DNA, D gene, clone size, J gene, V gene. The D gene is left open where the match is weak. Part of the rows lack a size; the others show once, few, many or a class for expanded clones.

CASSLEMGFGTQYF,TGTGCCAGCAGCTTAGAGATGGGTTTTGGGACCCAGTACTTC,NA,many,TRBJ2-5,TRBV11-2
CASTNSAGAAEVQYF,TGTGCCAGCACTAATTCAGCGGGAGCCGCTGAGGTGCAGTACTTC,TRBD2,many,TRBJ2-7,TRBV7-8
CASSSTGDEKLFF,TGTGCCAGCAGCTCGACAGGCGATGAAAAACTGTTTTTT,NA,many,TRBJ1-4,TRBV7-9
CASSLDLGDTQYF,TGTGCCAGCAGCTTAGATCTTGGAGATACGCAGTATTTT,NA,many,TRBJ2-3,TRBV11-2
CASSPQGRVSYEQYF,TGTGCCAGCAGTCCACAGGGGAGGGTCTCCTACGAGCAGTACTTC,NA,few,TRBJ2-7,TRBV2
CASSLVREANTGELFF,TGCGCCAGCAGCCTGGTGCGAGAGGCGAACACCGGGGAGCTGTTTTTT,NA,NA,TRBJ2-2,TRBV4-1
CASSDHEGSTDTQYF,TGTGCCAGCTCGGACCACGAAGGATCGACAGATACGCAGTATTTT,NA,many,TRBJ2-3,TRBV18
CATSDLNAGGSDTQYF,TGTGCCACCAGTGATTTGAACGCGGGAGGGTCAGATACGCAGTATTTT,TRBD2,many,TRBJ2-3,TRBV24-1
CASSLDRNPAYEQYF,TGTGCCAGCAGCTTGGACAGAAACCCTGCCTACGAGCAGTACTTC,NA,few,TRBJ2-7,TRBV11-2
CASSFGLARGRAYEQYF,TGTGCCAGCAGTTTCGGATTAGCGCGAGGTCGGGCCTACGAGCAGTACTTC,NA,NA,TRBJ2-7,TRBV27
CASSRGLIQETQYF,TGTGCCAGCAGCCGCGGACTCATCCAAGAGACCCAGTACTTC,NA,many,TRBJ2-5,TRBV11-1
CASSESSFGVYNEQFF,TGCGCCAGCAGCGAATCGAGCTTCGGGGTTTACAATGAGCAGTTCTTC,NA,many,TRBJ2-1,TRBV5-1
CATTWTGGRTDTQYF,TGTGCCACCACATGGACAGGCGGGAGGACAGATACGCAGTATTTT,NA,many,TRBJ2-3,TRBV15
CASSLGDRGLYGYTF,TGTGCCAGCAGCTTAGGGGACAGGGGGCTCTATGGCTACACCTTC,TRBD1,NA,TRBJ1-2,TRBV27
CASSMQGSTDTQYF,TGTGCCAGTAGTATGCAGGGCTCCACAGATACGCAGTATTTT,NA,few,TRBJ2-3,TRBV19
CASIVGGGQDTGELFF,TGTGCCAGCATCGTGGGGGGCGGGCAGGACACCGGGGAGCTGTTTTTT,NA,many,TRBJ2-2,TRBV12-3/TRBV12-4
CASSVDLAGNTGELFF,TGTGCCAGCAGCGTAGATCTAGCGGGGAACACCGGGGAGCTGTTTTTT,TRBD2,few,TRBJ2-2,TRBV9
CASTHGGVGAYNEQFF,TGTGCCAGCACCCACGGTGGGGTAGGGGCCTACAATGAGCAGTTCTTC,NA,few,TRBJ2-1,TRBV6-1
CASSPRSGFAGYGYTF,TGTGCCAGCAGTCCTCGGTCAGGGTTCGCTGGCTATGGCTACACCTTC,NA,many,TRBJ1-2,TRBV27
CASKLAETQYF,TGTGCCAGCAAATTAGCGGAGACCCAGTACTTC,NA,NA,TRBJ2-5,TRBV6-2/TRBV6-3
CASSFLGDYGYTF,TGTGCCAGCAGTTTTTTGGGGGACTATGGCTACACCTTC,NA,many,TRBJ1-2,TRBV12-3/TRBV12-4
CASSESGQGPEKLFF,TGCGCCAGCAGTGAGTCGGGGCAGGGTCCCGAAAAACTGTTTTTT,NA,few,TRBJ1-4,TRBV10-2
CATWSAETNYGYTF,TGTGCCACCTGGTCTGCGGAAACCAACTATGGCTACACCTTC,NA,NA,TRBJ1-2,TRBV24-1
CASSLDTGAYTEAFF,TGTGCCAGCAGCTTAGATACGGGGGCCTACACTGAAGCTTTCTTT,NA,many,TRBJ1-1,TRBV7-2
CSVGADLKDTQYF,TGCAGCGTTGGGGCGGACCTCAAAGATACGCAGTATTTT,NA,NA,TRBJ2-3,TRBV29-1
CASSLQDITGELFF,TGTGCCAGCAGTCTACAGGACATCACCGGGGAGCTGTTTTTT,NA,once,TRBJ2-2,TRBV7-6
CASLPRDLAYNEQFF,TGTGCCAGCCTCCCCCGGGACTTAGCCTACAATGAGCAGTTCTTC,NA,NA,TRBJ2-1,TRBV27
CASSQLADTQYF,TGTGCCAGCAGCCAGCTAGCAGATACGCAGTATTTT,NA,many,TRBJ2-3,TRBV3-1
CASRGGQAGETQYF,TGTGCCAGCAGGGGGGGACAGGCCGGAGAGACCCAGTACTTC,TRBD1,many,TRBJ2-5,TRBV6-1